What follows are 29 T cell receptor beta chains derived from one specimen sequenced in a study of blood T cell repertoires in COVID-19. Only in-frame clones appear in the TCRdb table, and some are missing; sequencing was by immunoSEQ multiplex PCR. The sample carries 30,000 to 40,000 clones, 87% recorded once. Sequenced: peripheral blood. The receptors derive from a man between 45 and 60 years old with active or convalescent COVID-19.

The chain uses TRBV9 and TRBJ2-3, with 9 bases fitting TRBD2. From germline, CDR1 is SGDLS and CDR2 YYNGEE. This CDR3 region has 16 residues. J was trimmed by 3 bases and V by 2 bases; bases with no gene match: 7. CDR3 loop: CASSVVAGAGTDTQYF. CDR3 sequence (DNA): TGTGCCAGCAGCGTTGTAGCGGGAGCGGGGACAGATACGCAGTATTTT.

The chain carries TRBV6-6 and TRBJ2-7; unclear D gene. The V end was cut by 6 bases, the J end by 7 bases, with 10 bases between. Germline V lookup: CDR1 MNHNY, CDR2 SVGAGI (reference sequence). The CDR3 sequence is 11 residues long. In DNA, the CDR3 is TGTGCCAGCAGCACCAGTCCTGAGCAGTACTTC. It codes for CASSTSPEQYF.

This sequence joins TRBV7-9 and TRBJ2-5, with 8 bases aligning to TRBD1. This CDR3 has 14 residues. Trimming took 4 bases from V and 5 from J; bases not matched to a gene: 6. Germline lookup yields CDR1 SEHNR and CDR2 FQNEAQ (reference sequence). The CDR3 loop reads CASSWGQATETQYF. CDR3 coding DNA: TGTGCCAGCAGCTGGGGACAGGCGACGGAGACCCAGTACTTC.

This chain connects TRBV28 to TRBJ1-3, with D uncertain. V was pared by 8 bases and J by 2 bases, with 7 bases between. CDR1 and CDR2 (germline): MDHEN, SYDVKM. The CDR3 sequence is 12 residues long. This CDR3 is CASGLTGNTIYF. CDR3 bases: TGTGCCAGCGGCCTGACTGGAAACACCATATATTTT. Together with reference TRBV28 and TRBJ1-3, the CDR3 gives the full variable domain: DVKVTQSSRYLVKRTGEKVFLECVQDMDHENMFWYRQDPGLGLRLIYFSYDVKMKEKGDIPEGYSVSREKKERFSLILESASTNQTSMYLCASGLTGNTIYFGEGSWLTVV.

The V call is TRBV19, the J call TRBJ2-7; TRBD1 aligns across 10 bases. V lost 3 bases to trimming and J lost 3 bases; unmatched junction nucleotides: 2. Germline loops: CDR1 LNHDA, CDR2 SQIVND (reference sequence). This CDR3 is built from 14 residues. The CDR3 is CASSMGDRGYEQYF. CDR3 nucleotides: TGTGCCAGTAGTATGGGGGACAGGGGCTACGAGCAGTACTTC. Full variable domain (rest looked up from reference TRBV19 and TRBJ2-7): DGGITQSPKYLFRKEGQNVTLSCEQNLNHDAMYWYRQDPGQGLRLIYYSQIVNDFQKGDIAEGYSVSREKKESFPLTVTSAQKNPTAFYLCASSMGDRGYEQYFGPGTRLTVT.

The V call is TRBV4-1, the J call TRBJ2-7, with 10 bases lining up with TRBD1. The CDR3 covers 16 residues. The germline V gene encodes CDR1 MGHRA and CDR2 YSYEKL. Germline trimming cut 4 bases from V and 5 bases from J; bases unmatched to any gene: 11. CDR3 in DNA: TGCGCCAGCAGCCTTCAACCGGGACAGGGGTTCCACGAGCAGTACTTC. Translating gives CASSLQPGQGFHEQYF.

The CDR3 here is CASSVIAGGYNEQFF. The DNA for the CDR3 is TGTGCCAGCAGCGTAATAGCGGGAGGTTACAATGAGCAGTTCTTC. The chain links TRBV5-8 to TRBJ2-1, with TRBD2 matching 10 bases. CDR3 size: 15 residues. With 4 bases clipped from V and 4 bases from J, the junction kept 5 bases outside the gene matches. Germline lookup yields CDR1 SGHTS and CDR2 YDEGEE.

The chain couples TRBV29-1 to TRBJ2-7; 10 bases align to TRBD1. V lost 4 bases to trimming and J lost 1 base; unmatched junction nucleotides: 13. This CDR3 region has 17 residues. Germline V CDR1 and CDR2: SQVTM, ANQGSEA. The CDR3 loop reads CSVAGDRGHHNSYEQYF. The CDR3 DNA follows: TGCAGCGTTGCGGGGGACAGGGGACACCACAATTCCTACGAGCAGTACTTC.

The chain employs TRBV7-9 and TRBJ2-3; no clear D. Deletions cut 5 bases from V and 4 bases from J, with 10 bases between. The CDR3 loop spans 13 amino acids. Germline CDR1 and CDR2: SEHNR and FQNEAQ (reference sequence). The CDR3 here is CASSREASDTQYF. CDR3 DNA sequence: TGTGCCAGCAGCCGCGAGGCGTCAGATACGCAGTATTTT.

V and J are TRBV6-6 and TRBJ2-5, with no clear D. Germline CDR1 MNHNY, CDR2 SVGAGI (reference sequence). V lost 7 bases, J lost 2 bases, and 8 bases lay in between. This CDR3 is 12 amino acids long. The CDR3 DNA sequence: TGTGCCAGCAACAGAGAGCAAGAGACCCAGTACTTC. This gives the protein CASNREQETQYF.

The rearrangement uses TRBV12-1 and TRBJ1-5; the table calls TRBD1, which could not be checked here. TRBV12-1 is shown as a pseudogene. The length of the CDR3 is 17 residues. The CDR3, as DNA: TGTGCCAGCAGCTTTCCACGGCAGGGTAATAGCAATCAGCCCCAGCATTTT. Its protein product is CASSFPRQGNSNQPQHF.

The table lists this clone with a count of one. The rearrangement uses TRBV18 and TRBJ1-4; 9 bases line up with TRBD1. The CDR3 loop spans 20 amino acids. CDR1 is KGHSH and CDR2 is LQKENI in the germline V gene. V gave up 4 bases and J gave up 8 bases; unmatched junction bases: 23. In nucleotides, the CDR3 is TGTGCCAGCTCACAAGAGAGGTTGGATAACAGGGGGCTGGTAGCAGAAAAACTGTTTTTT. Encoded protein: CASSQERLDNRGLVAEKLFF.

This sequence joins TRBV18 and TRBJ2-7; 12 bases are shared with TRBD2. Trimming removed 4 bases from V and 6 bases from J; junction bases left unmatched: 7. Germline lookup yields CDR1 KGHSH and CDR2 LQKENI. The CDR3 has 15 amino acids. The CDR3 sequence: CASSRGLAGMVEQYF. The CDR3 DNA sequence: TGTGCCAGCTCACGCGGACTAGCGGGGATGGTCGAGCAGTACTTC.

In DNA, the CDR3 is TGCGCCAGCAGCCAAGAGGGGGGAGGGGGGATAAAGACCCAGTACTTC. Its translation is CASSQEGGGGIKTQYF. V usage is TRBV4-3 and J usage is TRBJ2-5; a weak D match, TRBD2 (7 bases). V was pared by 0 bases and J by 6 bases, with 17 bases between. The CDR3 loop spans 16 amino acids. CDR1 and CDR2 (germline): LGHNA, YSLEER.

The chain has TRBV5-4 and TRBJ2-3; 7 nucleotides agree with TRBD2. The CDR3 contains 14 residues. The ends lost 3 bases at V and 4 bases at J; junction bases unmatched: 5. Germline assignment: CDR1 SGHNT and CDR2 YYREEE (reference sequence). In DNA, the CDR3 is TGTGCCAGCAGCTCCACTAGCGTTGCAGATACGCAGTATTTT. Protein product: CASSSTSVADTQYF. The variable domain in full, completed from reference TRBV5-4 and TRBJ2-3, reads ETGVTQSPTHLIKTRGQQVTLRCSSQSGHNTVSWYQQALGQGPQFIFQYYREEENGRGNFPPRFSGLQFPNYSSELNVNALELDDSALYLCASSSTSVADTQYFGPGTRLTVL.

Here the CDR3 DNA reads TGTGCCAGCAGCCAGTCTAGCGGGTACAATGAGCAGTTCTTC. Translating gives CASSQSSGYNEQFF. This chain joins TRBV14 and TRBJ2-1, with 8 bases lining up with TRBD2. Germline-derived CDR1 and CDR2 are SGHDN and FVKESK. The CDR3 extends over 14 amino acids. V lost 3 bases and J lost 4; bases outside the gene matches: 2.

V usage is TRBV9 and J usage is TRBJ2-1, with 11 bases matching TRBD2. The CDR3 length is 15 residues. Germline V lookup: CDR1 SGDLS, CDR2 YYNGEE. With V trimmed by 1 base and J by 5 bases, 2 bases remained unmatched. This CDR3 is CASSVRLAGNNEQFF. The CDR3 bases are TGTGCCAGCAGCGTAAGACTAGCGGGGAACAATGAGCAGTTCTTC.

The chain has TRBV2 and TRBJ2-2; D gene unclear. CDR1 and CDR2 from the germline V gene are SNHLY and FYNNEI. The length of the CDR3 is 15 residues. V was cut by 8 bases and J by 6 bases, with 19 bases left in between. CDR3 amino acids: CASVFGFEPPGELFF. DNA of the CDR3: TGTGCCAGCGTTTTTGGTTTCGAGCCCCCCGGGGAGCTGTTTTTT.

DNA of the CDR3: TGTGCCAGCAGTCTGGACGGGAGCTCCTACGAGCAGTACTTC. Translated, it gives CASSLDGSSYEQYF. The gene calls are TRBV27 and TRBJ2-7; tentative D call: TRBD2 (6 bases). Germline CDR1 MNHEY, CDR2 SMNVEV (reference sequence). This CDR3 contains 14 residues. The ends were cut back, 5 bases at V and 0 bases at J, with 11 bases in the middle.

This chain connects TRBV6-5 to TRBJ2-3; 9 bases align to TRBD1. From germline, CDR1 is MNHEY and CDR2 SVGAGI. The V and J ends lost 7 bases and 4 bases, in that order; junction bases with no gene match: 6. CDR3 length: 14 residues. In nucleotides, the CDR3 is TGTGCCAGCATGGGGACAGGGCGTCCAGATACGCAGTATTTT. As protein: CASMGTGRPDTQYF.

The V and J genes are TRBV29-1 and TRBJ2-2, with 15 bases aligning to TRBD2. Germline V gene sequence: CDR1 SQVTM, CDR2 ANQGSEA. After removal of 4 bases from V and 0 bases from J, the junction contained 0 bases not matched to a gene. This CDR3 is built from 16 residues. CDR3 residues: CSVGTSGRANTGELFF. Here the CDR3 DNA reads TGCAGCGTTGGGACTAGCGGGAGGGCGAACACCGGGGAGCTGTTTTTT.

V usage is TRBV28 and J usage is TRBJ1-1; 7 nucleotides align to TRBD1. Trimming cost V 7 bases and J 0 bases; bases outside gene matches: 5. Germline V gives CDR1 MDHEN, CDR2 SYDVKM. The CDR3 has 14 residues. This CDR3 reads CASTTGALNTEAFF. The CDR3 bases are TGTGCCAGCACAACAGGGGCCCTGAACACTGAAGCTTTCTTT.

J is TRBJ2-7 and V is TRBV7-2; 8 bases line up with TRBD2. After removal of 6 bases from V and 0 bases from J, the junction contained 7 bases not matched to a gene. The CDR3 contains 15 residues. Germline V gives CDR1 SGHTA, CDR2 FQGNSA. As DNA, the CDR3 is TGTGCCAGCAGAGTTAGCGGGATTAGCTCCTACGAGCAGTACTTC. This sequence encodes CASRVSGISSYEQYF. Complete variable domain (other parts from reference TRBV7-2 and TRBJ2-7): GAGVSQSPSNKVTEKGKDVELRCDPISGHTALYWYRQSLGQGLEFLIYFQGNSAPDKSGLPSDRFSAERTGGSVSTLTIQRTQQEDSAVYLCASRVSGISSYEQYFGPGTRLTVT.

This rearrangement joins TRBV7-3 to TRBJ2-2, with 8 bases matching TRBD1. The V segment lost 5 bases and the J segment 7 bases; nucleotides outside the gene matches: 6. CDR3 length: 14 residues. CDR1 and CDR2 (germline): SGHTA, FQGTGA. The CDR3 spells CASSPDRVIGELFF. CDR3 nucleotide sequence: TGTGCCAGCAGCCCGGACAGGGTGATCGGGGAGCTGTTTTTT.

The CDR3 region is CSASEASTDTQYF. CDR3 DNA: TGCAGTGCTAGTGAGGCCTCCACAGATACGCAGTATTTT. The chain is built from TRBV20-1 and TRBJ2-3, with no clear D. V lost 3 bases, J lost 2 bases, and 9 bases lay in between. Germline V CDR1 and CDR2: DFQATT, SNEGSKA (reference sequence). The CDR3 runs 13 residues.

This clone was counted a few times. The chain uses TRBV28 and TRBJ2-1, with TRBD1 as a possible D gene (6 bases). Deletions cut 2 bases from V and 7 bases from J, with 12 bases between. CDR1 and CDR2 from the germline V gene are MDHEN and SYDVKM. The CDR3 is 14 residues long. CDR3 sequence (DNA): TGTGCCAGCAGTTTAGGGGGCCCCTTTAATGAGCAGTTCTTC. It is translated as CASSLGGPFNEQFF.

The rearrangement uses TRBV6-5 and TRBJ1-2; 7 bases are shared with TRBD1. Germline CDR1 reads MNHEY; CDR2 reads SVGAGI. V shed 6 bases and J 9 bases; nucleotides not matched to a gene: 10. The CDR3 has 13 amino acids. The CDR3 protein is CASSLYRGKSYTF. The CDR3 DNA is TGTGCCAGCAGCCTTTACAGGGGAAAGAGCTACACCTTC.

In this sample, this clone turned up a few times. V gene TRBV7-9 combines with J gene TRBJ2-4; TRBD1 is a possible D gene (5 bases). Trimming took 2 bases from V and 6 from J, leaving 11 bases between them. The V gene's germline CDR1 is SEHNR and CDR2 FQNEAQ (reference sequence). The CDR3 length is 14 residues. CDR3 loop: CASSLTDSPNIQYF. CDR3 in DNA: TGTGCCAGCAGCTTAACAGACAGCCCAAACATTCAGTACTTC.

The rearrangement uses TRBV3-1 (or the pseudogene TRBV3-2) and TRBJ1-2; 10 bases map to TRBD1. Germline V gives CDR1 LGHDT, CDR2 YNNKEL (reference sequence). V shed 4 bases, J shed 6 bases, and the junction held 2 bases outside the gene matches. This CDR3 comprises 13 residues. CDR3 in amino acids: CASSPTGGNGYTF. The CDR3 coding sequence is TGTGCCAGCAGCCCGACAGGGGGCAATGGCTACACCTTC.